This T cell receptor beta chain was recovered during a study of shared clonotypes between healthy human individuals. Study summary: Per-donor plates numbered three CD4 naive, three CD4 memory, two CD8 naive and one CD8 memory.

The trim removed 8 bases at V and 3 bases at J, leaving 9 bases unmatched. The V gene's germline CDR1 is MNHEY and CDR2 SVGAGI. This CDR3 spans 14 amino acids. Study outcomes and limitations: Non-shared clonotypes were found to have lower generation probabilities than the clonotypes that were shared by all four of the sorted-subset donors.

Remarks on this clone: Its cognate antigen is unknown.

Each subset's genomic DNA was split evenly across several immunoSEQ plates. Assay: immunoSEQ multiplex PCR; the TCRdb copy retains only in-frame clones and omits some. This sample has over 850,000 clones, with 75% to 80% found just once. This receptor was obtained from a man aged 18 to 29 in good health. Some clones in this sample may be carry-over from other donors' samples. The chain employs TRBV6-5 and TRBJ1-1; 7 positions match TRBD1. Sequenced input: memory CD4+ T cells from PBMCs. Regarding subset: CD45RA-negative fraction. The chain's CDR3 is CASGRGRGDTEAFF. The CDR3, as DNA: TGTGCCAGCGGGAGGGGCAGGGGGGACACTGAAGCTTTCTTT.